Described below is a single T cell receptor (beta chain) sequence and its context. The antigen is unknown. The CDR3 sequence is 12 residues long. V dropped 5 bases and J dropped 8 bases, with 15 bases sitting between them. Germline V gene sequence: CDR1 SQVTM, CDR2 ANQGSEA. Libraries were prepared by immunoSEQ multiplex PCR; TCRdb keeps only in-frame clonotypes and omits some of them. The sample carries under 200,000 clones, under 95% recorded once. The entry originates in a study of T cell responses to AZD1222 COVID-19 vaccine. Study-level points and caveats: Rises in breadth and depth of Spike-specific TCRs came after two AZD1222 doses. Only a handful of AZD1222 recipients were seropositive at baseline. Repertoire sampling was restricted to post-peak T cell response timepoints.

This chain connects TRBV29-1 to TRBJ1-2; weak D call: TRBD1 (5 bases). This sequence was found in an adult in good health. The specimen comprised peripheral blood, sampled on day 0 of MenACWY control vaccination. The CDR3 sequence: CSVWGGPLGYTF. CDR3 in DNA: TGCAGCGTTTGGGGGGGACCCCTGGGCTACACCTTC.